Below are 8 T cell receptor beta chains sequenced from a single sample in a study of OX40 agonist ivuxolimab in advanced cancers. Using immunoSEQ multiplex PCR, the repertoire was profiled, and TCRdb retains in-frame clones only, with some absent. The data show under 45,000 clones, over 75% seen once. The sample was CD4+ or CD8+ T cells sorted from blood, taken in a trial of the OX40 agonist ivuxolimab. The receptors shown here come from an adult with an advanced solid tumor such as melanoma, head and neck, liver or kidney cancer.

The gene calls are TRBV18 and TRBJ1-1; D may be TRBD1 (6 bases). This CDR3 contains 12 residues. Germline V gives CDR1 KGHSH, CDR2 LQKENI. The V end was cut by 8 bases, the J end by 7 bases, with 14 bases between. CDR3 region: CASKGGQSEAFF. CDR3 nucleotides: TGTGCCAGCAAGGGGGGGCAGAGTGAAGCTTTCTTT. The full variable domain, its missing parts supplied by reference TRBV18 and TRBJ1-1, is NAGVMQNPRHLVRRRGQEARLRCSPMKGHSHVYWYRQLPEEGLKFMVYLQKENIIDESGMPKERFSAEFPKEGPSILRIQQVVRGDSAAYFCASKGGQSEAFFGQGTRLTVV.

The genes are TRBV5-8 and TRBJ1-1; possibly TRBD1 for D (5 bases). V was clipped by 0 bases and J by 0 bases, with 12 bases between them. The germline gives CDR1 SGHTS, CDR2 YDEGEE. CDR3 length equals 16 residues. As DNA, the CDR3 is TGTGCCAGCAGCTTGGTTTGGGGCGACCTGAACACTGAAGCTTTCTTT. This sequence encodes CASSLVWGDLNTEAFF.

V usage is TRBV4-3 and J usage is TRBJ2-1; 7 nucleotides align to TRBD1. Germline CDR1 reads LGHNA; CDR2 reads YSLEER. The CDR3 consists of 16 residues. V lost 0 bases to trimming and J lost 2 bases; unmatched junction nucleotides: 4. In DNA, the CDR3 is TGCGCCAGCAGCCAAGACGGGACAGCGGCCTACAATGAGCAGTTCTTC. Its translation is CASSQDGTAAYNEQFF.

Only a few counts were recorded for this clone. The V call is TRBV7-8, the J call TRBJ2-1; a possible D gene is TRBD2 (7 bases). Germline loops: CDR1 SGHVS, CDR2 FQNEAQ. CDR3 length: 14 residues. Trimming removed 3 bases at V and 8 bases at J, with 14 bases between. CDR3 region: CASSLEGGGDEQFF. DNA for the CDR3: TGTGCCAGCAGCTTGGAAGGGGGGGGCGATGAGCAGTTCTTC. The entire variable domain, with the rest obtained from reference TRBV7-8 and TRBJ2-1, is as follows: GAGVSQSPRYKVAKRGQDVALRCDPISGHVSLFWYQQALGQGPEFLTYFQNEAQLDKSGLPSDRFFAERPEGSVSTLKIQRTQQEDSAVYLCASSLEGGGDEQFFGPGTRLTVL.

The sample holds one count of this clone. The CDR3 protein is CSVGGKIISNTEAFF. The CDR3 DNA follows: TGCAGCGTTGGGGGAAAGATTATTAGCAACACTGAAGCTTTCTTT. This rearrangement joins TRBV29-1 to TRBJ1-1; D gene ambiguous. With 4 bases removed from V and 2 bases from J, the gap between germline ends came to 17 bases. Germline V gene lookup returns CDR1 SQVTM and CDR2 ANQGSEA. The CDR3 sequence is 15 residues long.

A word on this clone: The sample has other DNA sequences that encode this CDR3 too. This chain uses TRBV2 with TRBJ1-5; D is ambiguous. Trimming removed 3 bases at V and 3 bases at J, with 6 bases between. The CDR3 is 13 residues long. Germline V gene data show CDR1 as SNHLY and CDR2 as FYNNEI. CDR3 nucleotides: TGTGCCAGCAGTGAGGAACTCAATCAGCCCCAGCATTTT. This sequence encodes CASSEELNQPQHF.

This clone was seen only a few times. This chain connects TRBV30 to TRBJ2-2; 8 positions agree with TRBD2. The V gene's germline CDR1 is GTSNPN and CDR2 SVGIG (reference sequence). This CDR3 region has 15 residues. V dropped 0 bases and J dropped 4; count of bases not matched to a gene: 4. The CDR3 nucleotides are TGTGCCTGGAGTGTAAGCGGGAGTCCCACCGGGGAGCTGTTTTTT. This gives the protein CAWSVSGSPTGELFF.

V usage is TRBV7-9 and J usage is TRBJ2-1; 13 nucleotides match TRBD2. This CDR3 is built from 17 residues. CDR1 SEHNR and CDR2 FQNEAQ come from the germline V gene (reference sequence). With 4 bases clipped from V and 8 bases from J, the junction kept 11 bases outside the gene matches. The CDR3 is CASSSLGGLAGTYEQFF. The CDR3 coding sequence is TGTGCCAGCAGCTCTCTTGGGGGACTAGCGGGAACGTATGAGCAGTTCTTC.